The subject of this entry is one T cell receptor beta chain. No antigen is known for it. The data are from a study of cytomegalovirus exposure and HLA in healthy donors. Findings of the study overall: Immune exposure was documented only through CMV serostatus. The authors excluded some V segments, including TRBV6-2 and TRBV6-3, as indistinguishable.

Researchers ran the PCR with 60 Vbeta and 13 Jbeta primers. The repertoire was sequenced with immunoSEQ multiplex PCR; TCRdb's copy has only in-frame clones and lacks some. This sample has around 210,000 clones, with roughly 85% found just once. Per the germline V gene, CDR1 is SGHDT and CDR2 is YYEEEE. The germline V and J ends were trimmed by 0 bases and 1 base, with 13 bases remaining between them. This CDR3 region has 16 residues. Healthy bone marrow donors supplied every sample. The sequenced sample was PBMCs. The chain employs TRBV5-6 and TRBJ2-5; perhaps TRBD2 as D (5 bases). The TCR originated in a girl aged 2 to 10 in good health and CMV-seronegative. This chain's CDR3 is CASSLVTNVPQETQYF. CDR3 nucleotides: TGTGCCAGCAGCTTGGTGACTAACGTGCCCCAAGAGACCCAGTACTTC.